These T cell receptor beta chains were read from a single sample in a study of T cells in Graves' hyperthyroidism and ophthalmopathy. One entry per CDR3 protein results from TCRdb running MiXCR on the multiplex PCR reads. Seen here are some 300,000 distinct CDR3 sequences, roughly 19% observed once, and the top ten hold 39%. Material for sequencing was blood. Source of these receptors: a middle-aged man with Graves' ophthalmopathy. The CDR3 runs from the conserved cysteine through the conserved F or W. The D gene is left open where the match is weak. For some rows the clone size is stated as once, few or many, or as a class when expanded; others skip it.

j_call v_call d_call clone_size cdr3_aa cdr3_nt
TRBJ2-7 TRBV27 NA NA CASSWGTGSYEQYF TGTGCCAGCAGTTGGGGCACAGGGAGCTACGAGCAGTACTTC
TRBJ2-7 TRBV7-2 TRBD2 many CASSDSGRSSYEQYF TGTGCCAGCAGCGATAGCGGGAGGAGCTCCTACGAGCAGTACTTC
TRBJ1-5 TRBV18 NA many CASSLQGMSNQPQHF TGTGCCAGCTCACTCCAGGGGATGAGCAATCAGCCCCAGCATTTT
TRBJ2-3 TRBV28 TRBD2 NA CASSPGTSEATPLISTDTQYF TGTGCCAGCAGTCCCGGGACTAGCGAGGCGACACCCCTCATTAGCACAGATACGCAGTATTTT
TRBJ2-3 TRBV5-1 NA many CASSFNTGLLTDTQYF TGCGCCAGCAGCTTTAATACGGGACTCCTCACAGATACGCAGTATTTT
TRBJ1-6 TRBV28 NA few CASSLTSSYNSPLHF TGTGCCAGCAGTTTAACGAGCTCCTATAATTCACCCCTCCACTTT
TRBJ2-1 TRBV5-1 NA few CASSLFGTGGYAGDVDEQFF TGCGCCAGCAGCTTGTTCGGGACAGGAGGATACGCGGGAGACGTCGATGAGCAGTTCTTC
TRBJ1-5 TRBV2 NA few CASSQLGGPQHF TGTGCCAGCAGCCAACTAGGGGGGCCCCAGCATTTT
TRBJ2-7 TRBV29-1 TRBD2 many CSVVKSGRGDEQYF TGCAGCGTTGTAAAGAGCGGGAGGGGGGACGAGCAGTACTTC
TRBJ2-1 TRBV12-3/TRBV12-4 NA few CASGNFNSPYNEQFF TGTGCCAGCGGCAACTTTAATAGCCCCTACAATGAGCAGTTCTTC
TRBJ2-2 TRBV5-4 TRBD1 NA CASKFGQGGTGELFF TGTGCCAGCAAATTTGGACAGGGTGGAACCGGGGAGCTGTTTTTT
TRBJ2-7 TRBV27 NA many CASSFGGPSYEQYF TGTGCCAGCAGTTTCGGGGGGCCTTCCTACGAGCAGTACTTC
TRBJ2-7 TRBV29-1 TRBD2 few CSVGTSGNFYEQYF TGCAGCGTGGGGACTAGCGGGAACTTTTACGAGCAGTACTTC
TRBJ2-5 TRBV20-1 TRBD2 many CSGVLAGGAKTQYF TGCAGTGGGGTTCTGGCGGGGGGCGCGAAGACCCAGTACTTC
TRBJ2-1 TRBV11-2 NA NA CASSFRDSEGEQFF TGTGCCAGCAGCTTTCGGGACTCCGAGGGGGAGCAGTTCTTC
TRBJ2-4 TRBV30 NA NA CAWGSGESNIQYF TGTGCCTGGGGATCGGGGGAATCAAACATTCAGTACTTC
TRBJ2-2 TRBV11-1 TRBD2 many CASSFLRGAGELFF TGTGCCAGCAGCTTTTTACGGGGGGCCGGGGAGCTGTTTTTT
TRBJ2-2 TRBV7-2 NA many CASSPDSSRTGELFF TGTGCCAGCAGCCCTGACTCGTCCCGCACCGGGGAGCTGTTTTTT
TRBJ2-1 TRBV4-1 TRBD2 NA CASSPLAPGLAGENNEQFF TGCGCCAGCAGCCCACTTGCTCCGGGACTAGCGGGAGAGAACAATGAGCAGTTCTTC
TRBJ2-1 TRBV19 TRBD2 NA CASSWAGDRNEQFF TGTGCCAGTAGTTGGGCGGGAGATCGCAATGAGCAGTTCTTC
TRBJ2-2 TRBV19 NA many CATGSGELFF TGTGCCACCGGTAGCGGGGAGCTGTTTTTT
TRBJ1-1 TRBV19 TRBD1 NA CASTRTGTMNTEAFF TGTGCCAGTACGCGGACAGGGACCATGAACACTGAAGCTTTCTTT
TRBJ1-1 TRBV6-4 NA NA CASSAARNTEAFF TGTGCCAGCAGTGCGGCCCGAAACACTGAAGCTTTCTTT
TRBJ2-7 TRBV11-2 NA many CASSSTRDNEQYF TGTGCCAGCAGCTCGACCCGGGACAACGAGCAGTACTTC
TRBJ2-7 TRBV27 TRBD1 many CASKRQGVAYEQYF TGTGCCAGCAAAAGACAGGGGGTCGCCTACGAGCAGTACTTC
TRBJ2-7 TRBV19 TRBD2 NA CASSITSDNWYEQHF TGTGCCAGTAGTATTACTAGCGATAACTGGTACGAGCAGCACTTC
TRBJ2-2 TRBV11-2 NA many CASRSAPGANTGELFF TGTGCCAGCCGGTCCGCGCCAGGGGCGAACACCGGGGAGCTGTTTTTT
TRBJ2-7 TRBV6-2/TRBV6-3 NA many CASSFQVGYEQYF TGTGCCAGCAGTTTTCAGGTTGGCTACGAGCAGTACTTC
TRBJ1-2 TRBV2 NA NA CASSAQGQFGYTF TGTGCCAGCAGTGCACAAGGACAGTTTGGCTACACCTTC
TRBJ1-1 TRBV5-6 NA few CASSFGQTMNTEAFF TGTGCCAGCAGCTTCGGTCAGACAATGAACACTGAAGCTTTCTTT
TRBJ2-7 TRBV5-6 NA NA CASSPRDYEQYF TGTGCCAGCAGCCCCCGGGACTACGAGCAGTACTTC
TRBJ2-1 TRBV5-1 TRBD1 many CASSLRNPGQGTDEQFF TGCGCCAGCAGCTTGCGGAACCCGGGACAGGGTACCGATGAGCAGTTCTTC
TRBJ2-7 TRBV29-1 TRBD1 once CSVDGDSAYEQYF TGTAGCGTTGACGGGGACAGTGCCTACGAGCAGTACTTC
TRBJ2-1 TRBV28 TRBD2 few CASRRGLAGPAYNEQFF TGTGCCAGCAGACGGGGACTAGCGGGACCTGCTTACAATGAGCAGTTCTTC
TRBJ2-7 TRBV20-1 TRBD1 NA CSAYRVDRGNYEQYF TGCAGTGCTTATCGCGTGGACAGGGGGAACTACGAGCAGTACTTC
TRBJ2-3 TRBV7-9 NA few CASSLETEDTQYF TGTGCCAGCAGCTTAGAGACAGAAGATACGCAGTATTTT
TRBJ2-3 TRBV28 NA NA CASSLPGTQYF TGTGCCAGCAGTTTGCCCGGTACGCAGTATTTT
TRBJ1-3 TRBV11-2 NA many CASSKQGSGGNTIYF TGTGCCAGCAGCAAACAGGGTTCGGGTGGAAACACCATATATTTT
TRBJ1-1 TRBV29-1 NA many CSADLGNTEAFF TGCAGCGCGGACCTTGGGAACACTGAAGCTTTCTTT
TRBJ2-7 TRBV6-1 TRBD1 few CASSEIGTDIYEQYF TGTGCCAGCAGTGAGATCGGGACAGACATCTACGAGCAGTACTTC
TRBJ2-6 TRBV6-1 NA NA CASSTRVGANVLTF TGTGCCAGCAGTACCAGGGTTGGGGCCAACGTCCTGACTTTC
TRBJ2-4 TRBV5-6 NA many CASSPKAVLQNIQYF TGTGCCAGCAGCCCTAAAGCGGTCCTACAAAACATTCAGTACTTC
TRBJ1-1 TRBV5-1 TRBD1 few CASSLGGTGNTEAFF TGCGCCAGCAGCTTGGGGGGGACAGGGAACACTGAAGCTTTCTTT
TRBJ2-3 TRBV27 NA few CASSLGPYGDTQYF TGTGCCAGCAGTCTGGGACCCTATGGGGATACGCAGTATTTT
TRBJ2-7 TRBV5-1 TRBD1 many CASSSRTGGDEQYF TGCGCCAGCAGCTCCCGGACAGGGGGGGACGAGCAGTACTTC
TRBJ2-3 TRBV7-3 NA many CASSLVRATDTQYF TGTGCCAGCAGCTTAGTAAGGGCCACAGATACGCAGTATTTT
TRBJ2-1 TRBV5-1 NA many CASSRTGRGSYNEQFF TGCGCCAGCAGCCGGACCGGCAGAGGCTCCTACAATGAGCAGTTCTTC
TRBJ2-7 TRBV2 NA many CASGRTGSYEQYF TGTGCCAGCGGACGGACTGGTTCCTACGAGCAGTACTTC
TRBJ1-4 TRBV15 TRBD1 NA CATSLTLPGQGDEKLFF TGTGCCACCAGCCTTACACTACCGGGACAGGGGGATGAAAAACTGTTTTTT
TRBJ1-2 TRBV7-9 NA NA CASSPGLLDYTF TGTGCCAGCAGCCCCGGACTGCTTGACTACACCTTC
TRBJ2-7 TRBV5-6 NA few CASSFREAGPYEQYF TGTGCCAGCAGCTTTAGGGAGGCGGGACCCTACGAGCAGTACTTC